The rows below give T cell receptor beta chains drawn from one sample of a study of cytotoxic CD8 clonotypes in ibrutinib-treated CLL. Only in-frame clones appear in the TCRdb table, and some are missing; sequencing was by immunoSEQ multiplex PCR. The sample holds some 26,000 clones; 85% are singletons and the top ten take roughly 8%. Specimen: PBMCs, collected after 24 months of ibrutinib treatment. The receptor set was obtained from a human donor with chronic lymphocytic leukemia. Each CDR3 is given without its conserved first and last residue. Each record gives: CDR3 length, V gene, CDR3 protein.

12	TRBV7-3	ASSASGGGDEQF
12	TRBV6-6	ATRWGGNSYEQY
14	TRBV7-9	ASSGDSSTSGNTIY
14	TRBV19	ASSISFGGSTGELF
10	TRBV19	ASSRQDSPLH
14	TRBV4-1	ASSHVLETGNEKLF
11	TRBV27	ASSFGQGGWAF
14	TRBV5-1	ASSQNLQRNSYEQY
13	TRBV7-3	ASSLTLNENTEAF
14	TRBV10-1	ASSESRRFSGNTIY
14	TRBV7-9	ASSPPDGEGGDTQY
15	TRBV19	AGTGIPEILSNQPQH
13	TRBV18	ASSPRTGPTGELF
14	TRBV10-3	AISGRFLGTNYGYT
14	TRBV18	ASSPLAGASTDTQY
13	TRBV6-1	AARLRLAGVETQY
13	TRBV18	ASSPAVSTGNTIY
12	TRBV15	ATSRDQVQETQY
11	TRBV10-3	AISESDQNIQY
14	TRBV4-2	ASSPLPGTEDYGYT
11	TRBV6-5	ASSRNRDGGQY
14	TRBV30	AWKFAGQVEGNTIY
10	TRBV27	ASRQTGYGYT
15	TRBV4-1	ASSQEFPVGIANTIY
12	TRBV10-3	AISSGGESTEAF
9	TRBV6-5	ASGPSRLRA
12	TRBV5-6	ASTPMGAHYEQY
16	TRBV7-2	ASSSQPGLAGGLYEQY
15	TRBV9	ASSVGVGPLGDNEQF
13	TRBV2	ASSGTQGAYQPQH
15	TRBV18	ASSPPSGGLNSYEQY
13	TRBV9	ASSARLAPSETQY
14	TRBV4-1	ASKPYADALNEKLF
12	TRBV7-2	ASSLSGVPDTQY
12	TRBV5-1	ASSLTGEDSPLH
12	TRBV6-1	ASKLQGDSYEQY
11	TRBV29-1	SAQGISNYGYT
13	TRBV5-5	ASSLRTVLLETQY
14	TRBV5-1	ASSLETGAGTDTQY
12	TRBV7-6	ASKPRWQAYEQY
12	TRBV29-1	SGRQEWRDNEQF
13	TRBV28	ASSLAGNLESEAF
11	TRBV7-7	ASSGDGSNTIY
14	TRBV11-2	ASTLTGGPISYEQY
11	TRBV5-6	ASSLDPTGELF
15	TRBV5-4	ASSTGGGLLTNEKLF
12	TRBV11-2	ASSNRVGTGELF
12	TRBV7-8	ASSVGQGDYEQY
15	TRBV19	ASSIRVRGRGLEEQF
12	TRBV18	ASSPGPNTGELF
14	TRBV7-2	ASSPLAGARNEKLF
12	TRBV19	ASDDRGSNQPQH
10	TRBV28	ASSFSQTEAF
13	TRBV28	ASSPLGTGYNEQF
12	TRBV7-9	ASSSWGNTGELF
11	TRBV6-1	ATVPTGVETQY
15	TRBV19	ASRAPNVHSNTGELF
16	TRBV9	ASSVGAPNSLGQTTIY